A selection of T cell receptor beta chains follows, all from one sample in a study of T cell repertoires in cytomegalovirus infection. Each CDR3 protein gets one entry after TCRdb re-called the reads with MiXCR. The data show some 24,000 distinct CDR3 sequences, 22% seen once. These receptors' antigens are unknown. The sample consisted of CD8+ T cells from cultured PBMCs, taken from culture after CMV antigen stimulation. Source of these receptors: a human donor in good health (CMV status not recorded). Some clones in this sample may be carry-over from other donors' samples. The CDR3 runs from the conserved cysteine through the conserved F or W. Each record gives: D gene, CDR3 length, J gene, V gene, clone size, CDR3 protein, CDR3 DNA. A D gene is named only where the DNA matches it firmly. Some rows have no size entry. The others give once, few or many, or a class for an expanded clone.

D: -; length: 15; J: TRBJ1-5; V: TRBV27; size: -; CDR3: CASSYRPAGNQPQHF; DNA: TGTGCCAGCAGTTACCGGCCGGCGGGGAATCAGCCCCAGCATTTT
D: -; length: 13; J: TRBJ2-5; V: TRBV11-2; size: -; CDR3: CASSYPLQETQYF; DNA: TGTGCCAGCAGCTACCCCCTACAAGAGACCCAGTACTTC
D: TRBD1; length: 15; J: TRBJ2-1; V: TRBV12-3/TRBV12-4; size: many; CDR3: CASVLGQGTYNEQFF; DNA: TGTGCCAGCGTCCTGGGACAGGGTACCTACAATGAGCAGTTCTTC
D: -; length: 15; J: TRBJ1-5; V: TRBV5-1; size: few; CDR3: CASSLVPDSNQPQHF; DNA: TGCGCCAGCAGCCTAGTCCCAGATAGCAATCAGCCCCAGCATTTT
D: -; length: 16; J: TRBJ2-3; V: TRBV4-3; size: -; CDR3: CASSQDNLLGTDTQYF; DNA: TGCGCCAGCAGCCAAGATAACCTACTGGGCACAGATACGCAGTATTTT
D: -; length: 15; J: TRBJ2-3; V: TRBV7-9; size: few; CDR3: CASSSSAWGTDTQYF; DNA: TGTGCCAGCAGCTCGTCGGCTTGGGGCACAGATACGCAGTATTTT
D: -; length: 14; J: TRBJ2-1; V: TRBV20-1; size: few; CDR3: CSASSSRDLVFPFF; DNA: TGCAGTGCTAGCTCATCCCGGGACCTAGTTTTTCCGTTCTTC
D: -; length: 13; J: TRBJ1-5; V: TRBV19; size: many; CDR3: CASSMEGNQPQHF; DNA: TGTGCCAGTAGTATGGAGGGCAATCAGCCCCAGCATTTT
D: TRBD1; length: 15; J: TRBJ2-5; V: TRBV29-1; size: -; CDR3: CSVAPGTGYEETQYF; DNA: TGCAGCGTCGCCCCCGGGACAGGGTATGAAGAGACCCAGTACTTC
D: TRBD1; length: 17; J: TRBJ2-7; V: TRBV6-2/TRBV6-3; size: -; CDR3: CASSSPYNRDSSYEQYF; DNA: TGTGCCAGCAGCTCCCCCTACAACCGGGACAGCTCCTACGAGCAGTACTTC
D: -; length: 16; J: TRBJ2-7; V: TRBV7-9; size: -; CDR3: CASSFFGRLGSYEQYF; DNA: TGTGCCAGCAGCTTTTTCGGGCGGTTAGGCTCCTACGAGCAGTACTTC
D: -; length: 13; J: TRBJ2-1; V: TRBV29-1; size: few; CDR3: CSVDGTDYNEQFF; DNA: TGCAGCGTCGACGGGACGGACTACAATGAGCAGTTCTTC
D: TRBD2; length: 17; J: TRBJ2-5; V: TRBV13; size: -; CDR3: CASSRGLAGGNQETQYF; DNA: TGTGCCAGCAGCCGAGGACTAGCGGGGGGAAACCAAGAGACCCAGTACTTC
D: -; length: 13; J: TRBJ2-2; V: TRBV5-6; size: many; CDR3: CASSFGPTGELFF; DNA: TGTGCCAGCAGCTTTGGTCCAACCGGGGAGCTGTTTTTT
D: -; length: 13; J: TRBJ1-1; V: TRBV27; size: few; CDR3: CASSLSRGTEAFF; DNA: TGTGCCAGCAGTTTATCCAGGGGCACTGAAGCTTTCTTT
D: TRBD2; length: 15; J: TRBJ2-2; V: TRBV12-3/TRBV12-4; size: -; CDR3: CASSPRLAGDGELFF; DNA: TGTGCCAGCAGTCCTAGACTAGCGGGGGACGGGGAGCTGTTTTTT
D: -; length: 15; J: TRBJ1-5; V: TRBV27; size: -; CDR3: CASSLYSYSNQPQHF; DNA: TGTGCCAGCAGTTTATACAGTTATAGCAATCAGCCCCAGCATTTT
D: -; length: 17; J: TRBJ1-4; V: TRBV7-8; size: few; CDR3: CASRGQPGRVFGEKLFF; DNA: TGTGCCAGCAGAGGACAGCCAGGACGGGTATTCGGTGAAAAACTGTTTTTT
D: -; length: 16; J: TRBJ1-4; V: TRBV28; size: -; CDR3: CASSRNPQGIDEKLFF; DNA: TGTGCCAGCAGTCGAAACCCGCAGGGTATCGATGAAAAACTGTTTTTT
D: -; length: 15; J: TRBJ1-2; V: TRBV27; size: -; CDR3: CASSTLKGGGSGYTF; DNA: TGTGCCAGCAGTACCCTGAAGGGCGGTGGTAGCGGCTACACCTTC
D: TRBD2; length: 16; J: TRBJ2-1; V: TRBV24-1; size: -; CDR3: CATSDLSGGTGNEQFF; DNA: TGTGCCACCAGTGATTTGAGCGGGGGGACTGGTAATGAGCAGTTCTTC
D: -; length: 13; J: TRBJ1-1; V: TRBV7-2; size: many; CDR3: CASSFFGRGEAFF; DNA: TGTGCCAGCAGCTTCTTCGGCCGGGGTGAAGCTTTCTTT
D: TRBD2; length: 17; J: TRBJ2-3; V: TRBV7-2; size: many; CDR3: CASSSGLAGVPGDTQYF; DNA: TGTGCCAGCAGCTCGGGACTAGCGGGGGTCCCGGGAGATACGCAGTATTTT
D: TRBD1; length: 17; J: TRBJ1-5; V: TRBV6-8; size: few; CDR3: CASSQLRQGVNNQPQHF; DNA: TGTGCCAGCAGCCAACTTAGACAGGGGGTGAACAATCAGCCCCAGCATTTT
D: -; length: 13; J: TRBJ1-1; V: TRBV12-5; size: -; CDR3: CASGLEGNTEAFF; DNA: TGTGCTAGTGGTTTAGAAGGGAACACTGAAGCTTTCTTT
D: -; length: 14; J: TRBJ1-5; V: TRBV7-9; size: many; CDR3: CASSLGTSNQPQHF; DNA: TGTGCCAGCAGCTTAGGGACAAGCAATCAGCCCCAGCATTTT
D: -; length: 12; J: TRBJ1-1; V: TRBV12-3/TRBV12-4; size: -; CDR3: CASSTVNTEAFF; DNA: TGTGCCAGCAGTACAGTGAACACTGAAGCTTTCTTT
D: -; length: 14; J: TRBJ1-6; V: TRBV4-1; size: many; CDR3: CASSQVPYNSPLHF; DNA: TGCGCCAGCAGCCAAGTTCCCTATAATTCACCCCTCCACTTT
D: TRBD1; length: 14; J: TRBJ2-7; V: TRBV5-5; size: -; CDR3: CASSSDRWYYEQYF; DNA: TGTGCCAGCAGCTCGGACAGGTGGTACTACGAGCAGTACTTC
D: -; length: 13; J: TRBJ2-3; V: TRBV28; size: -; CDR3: CASTITGVDEQYF; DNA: TGTGCCAGCACGATAACGGGAGTGGATGAGCAGTATTTT
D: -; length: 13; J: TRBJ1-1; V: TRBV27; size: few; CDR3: CASSLSKSSEAFF; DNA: TGTGCCAGCAGTTTATCGAAAAGTTCTGAAGCTTTCTTT
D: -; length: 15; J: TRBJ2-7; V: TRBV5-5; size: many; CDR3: CASSGGTSSSYEQYF; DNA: TGTGCCAGCAGCGGCGGGACGTCAAGCTCCTACGAGCAGTACTTC
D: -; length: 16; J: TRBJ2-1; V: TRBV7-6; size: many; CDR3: CASSLRDSNPLNEQFF; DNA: TGTGCCAGCAGCCTCCGGGACTCTAATCCCCTCAATGAGCAGTTCTTC
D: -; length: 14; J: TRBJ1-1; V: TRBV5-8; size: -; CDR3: CVSSFRDLGTEAFF; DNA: TGTGTCAGCAGCTTTAGGGACTTGGGCACTGAAGCTTTCTTT
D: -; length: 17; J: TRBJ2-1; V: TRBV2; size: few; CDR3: CATLSRDKSGVYNEQFF; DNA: TGTGCCACCCTGTCCCGGGACAAGAGTGGGGTCTACAATGAGCAGTTCTTC
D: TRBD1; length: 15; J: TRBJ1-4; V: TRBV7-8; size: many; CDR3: CASSLAGTGYEKLFF; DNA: TGTGCCAGCAGCTTAGCGGGGACAGGGTATGAAAAACTGTTTTTT
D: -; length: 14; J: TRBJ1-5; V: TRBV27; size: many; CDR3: CASSLSYSNQPQHF; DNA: TGTGCCAGCAGTTTATCGTATAGCAATCAGCCCCAGCATTTT
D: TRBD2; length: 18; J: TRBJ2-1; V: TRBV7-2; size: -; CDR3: CASSLNGQGGGALNEQFF; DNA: TGTGCCAGCAGTTTAAATGGCCAGGGCGGGGGGGCTCTCAATGAGCAGTTCTTC
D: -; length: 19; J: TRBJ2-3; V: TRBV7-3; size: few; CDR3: CASSLRPAFGPASTDTQYF; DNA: TGTGCCAGCAGCCTCCGGCCCGCTTTCGGGCCGGCGAGCACAGATACGCAGTATTTT
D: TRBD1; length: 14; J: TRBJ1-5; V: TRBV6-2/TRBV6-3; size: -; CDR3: CASSEGGGNQPQHF; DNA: TGTGCCAGCAGTGAAGGGGGCGGCAATCAGCCCCAGCATTTT
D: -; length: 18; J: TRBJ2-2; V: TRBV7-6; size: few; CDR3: CASSPRGLAGKNTGELFF; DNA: TGTGCCAGCAGTCCCAGGGGGCTAGCGGGCAAGAACACCGGGGAGCTGTTTTTT